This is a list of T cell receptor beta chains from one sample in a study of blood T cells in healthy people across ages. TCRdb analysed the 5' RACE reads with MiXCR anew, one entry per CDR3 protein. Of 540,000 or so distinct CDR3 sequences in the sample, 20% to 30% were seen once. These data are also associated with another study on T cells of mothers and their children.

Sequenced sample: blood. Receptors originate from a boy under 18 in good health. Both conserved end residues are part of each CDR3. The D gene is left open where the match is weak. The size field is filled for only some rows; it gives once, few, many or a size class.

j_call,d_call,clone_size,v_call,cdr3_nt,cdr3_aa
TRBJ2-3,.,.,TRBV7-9,TGTGCCAGCGCCGGAGGTCCCCCAGATACGCAGTATTTT,CASAGGPPDTQYF
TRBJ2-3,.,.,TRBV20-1,TGCAGTGCTCCCGGGATCGCCTTTCCAGATACGCAGTATTTT,CSAPGIAFPDTQYF
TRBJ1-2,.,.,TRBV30,TGTGCCTGGAGAAGGGATGGGGGTGGCTACACCTTC,CAWRRDGGGYTF
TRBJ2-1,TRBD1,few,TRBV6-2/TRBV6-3,TGTGCCAGCAGATCCCGGACAGGGCGTAATGAGCAGTTCTTC,CASRSRTGRNEQFF
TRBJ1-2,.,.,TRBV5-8,TGTGCCAGCAGTATGGGGGCAGCTAACTATGGCTACACCTTC,CASSMGAANYGYTF
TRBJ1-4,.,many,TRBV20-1,TGCAGTGCTAGAGATGTAGGGAGCGAAAAACTGTTTTTT,CSARDVGSEKLFF
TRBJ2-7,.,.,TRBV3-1,TGTGCCAGCAGCCAATATCGCCACGAGCAGTACTTC,CASSQYRHEQYF
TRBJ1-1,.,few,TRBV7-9,TGTGCCAGCAGGTGGTCGGGCACTGAAGCTTTCTTT,CASRWSGTEAFF
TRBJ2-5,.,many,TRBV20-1,TGCAGTGCTAGACCTCAAGAGACCCAGTACTTC,CSARPQETQYF
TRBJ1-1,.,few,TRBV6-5,TGTGCCAGCAGTTATAGGGAGAAGGTCACTGAAGCTTTCTTT,CASSYREKVTEAFF
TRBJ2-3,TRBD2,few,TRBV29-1,TGCAGCGTTTTCGAGGGGACTAGCGGCTCGAGAGCCCAGTACTTT,CSVFEGTSGSRAQYF
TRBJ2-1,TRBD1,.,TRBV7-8,TGTGCCAGCAGCTCTGGGACAGGGGGCATGTATGAGCAGTTCTTC,CASSSGTGGMYEQFF
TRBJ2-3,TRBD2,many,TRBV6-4,TGTGCCAGCAGTGTAACTAGCGGGGGCACAGATACGCAGTATTTT,CASSVTSGGTDTQYF
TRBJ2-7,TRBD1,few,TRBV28,TGTGCCAGCAGTTGGGGACAGGGCTCCTACGAGCAGTACTTC,CASSWGQGSYEQYF
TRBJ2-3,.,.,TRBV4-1,TGCGCCAGCAGCCAAGATGTCGGCGGCACTAGCACAGATACGCAGTATTTT,CASSQDVGGTSTDTQYF
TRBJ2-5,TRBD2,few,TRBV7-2,TGTGCCAGCAGCTTAGGGACTAGCTTTGGATCGCGCCAAGAGACCCAGTACTTC,CASSLGTSFGSRQETQYF
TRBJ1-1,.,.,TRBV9,TGTGCCAGCAGCGTCCAGGGAAGTATGGGTAACACTGAAGCTTTCTTT,CASSVQGSMGNTEAFF
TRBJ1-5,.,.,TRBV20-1,TGCAGTGCTAGAGAGGGACGGTATAGCAATCAGCCCCAGCATTTT,CSAREGRYSNQPQHF
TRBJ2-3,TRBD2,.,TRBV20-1,TGCAGTGCTAGAGCGCTAGCGGGAGGTATTGATGATACGCAGTATTTT,CSARALAGGIDDTQYF
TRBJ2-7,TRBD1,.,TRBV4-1,TGCGCCAGCAGCCAAGATAGGACAGGAGTCTACGAGCAGTACTTC,CASSQDRTGVYEQYF
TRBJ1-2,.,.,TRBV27,TGTGCCAGCAGTCCACCGGGACTTAACTATGGCTACACCTTC,CASSPPGLNYGYTF
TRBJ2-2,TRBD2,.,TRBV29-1,TGCAGCGGTATTCTAGCGGACACCGGGGAGCTGTTTTTT,CSGILADTGELFF
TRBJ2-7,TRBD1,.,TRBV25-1,TGTGCCAGCAGTGATACGAGGACAGGCCCTATCGACGAGCAGTACTTC,CASSDTRTGPIDEQYF
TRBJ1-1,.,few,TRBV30,TGTGCCTGGGACTGGGGAAGTACTGAAGCTTTCTTT,CAWDWGSTEAFF
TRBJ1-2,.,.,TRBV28,TGTGCCAGCAGTTCCCTCGGGGAGGGGATCTATGGCTACACCTTC,CASSSLGEGIYGYTF
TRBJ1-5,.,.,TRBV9,TGTGCCAGCGGGCGGGGTTACAATCAGCCCCAGCATTTT,CASGRGYNQPQHF
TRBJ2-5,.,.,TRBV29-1,TGCAGCGTCCCGGACAGGACAGGAGGGGAGCAGTACTTC,CSVPDRTGGEQYF
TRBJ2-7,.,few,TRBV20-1,TGCAGTGCTAGGGTTCCCGGGACTTCCATCTACGAGCAGTACTTC,CSARVPGTSIYEQYF
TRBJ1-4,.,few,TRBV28,TGTGCCAGCAGTTCATCGGGGCGCGATGAAAAACTGTTTTTT,CASSSSGRDEKLFF
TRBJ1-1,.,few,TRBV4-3,TGCGCCAGCAGCCAAGAACGAGGTCTGGTAGGTGAAGCTTTCTTT,CASSQERGLVGEAFF
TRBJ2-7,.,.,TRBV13,TGTGCCAGCAGCTTATTTACCGTGCAGTACTTC,CASSLFTVQYF
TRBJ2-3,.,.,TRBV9,TGTGCCAGCAGCGTAGAGCTAAGCGCGGGAGATACGCAGTATTTT,CASSVELSAGDTQYF
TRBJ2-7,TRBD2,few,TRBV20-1,TGCAGTGCTAGAGGGACTAGCGGTAACGAGCAGTACTTC,CSARGTSGNEQYF
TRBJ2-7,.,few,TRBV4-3,TGCGCCAGCAGCCAAGGCCTGGGGAGGGGGTTTAACTACGAGCAGTACTTC,CASSQGLGRGFNYEQYF
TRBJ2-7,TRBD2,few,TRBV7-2,TGTGCCAGCAGCGCTAGCGGGAGGTACGAGCAGTACTTC,CASSASGRYEQYF
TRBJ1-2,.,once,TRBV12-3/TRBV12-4,TGTGCCAGCAGTTTCAAAGCGAACTATGGCTACACCTTC,CASSFKANYGYTF
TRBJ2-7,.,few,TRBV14,TGTGCCAGCAGAGGCATAACCTACGAGCAGTACTTC,CASRGITYEQYF
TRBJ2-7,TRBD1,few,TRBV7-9,TGTGCCAGCAGCCCCCGGGACAGGGGGAGGCACGAGCAGTACTTC,CASSPRDRGRHEQYF
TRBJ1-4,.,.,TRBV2,TGTGCCAGCAAGAGGGGACCCGCTAATGAAAAACTGTTTTTT,CASKRGPANEKLFF
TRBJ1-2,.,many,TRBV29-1,TGCAGCGTTAGCCTGACAGCCCGAGGTGGCTACACCTTC,CSVSLTARGGYTF
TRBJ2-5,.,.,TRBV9,TGTGCCAGCAGCCAAACCCCTGGTAGTAAAGAGACCCAGTACTTC,CASSQTPGSKETQYF
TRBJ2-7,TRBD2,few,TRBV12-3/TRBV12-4,TGTGCCAGCAGTTTAGATAGCGGGGTCTCGGGCGAGCAGTACTTC,CASSLDSGVSGEQYF
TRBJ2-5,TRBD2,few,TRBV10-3,TGTGCCATCAGTGAGTCGATGGTAGCGGGGATACAAGAGACCCAGTACTTC,CAISESMVAGIQETQYF
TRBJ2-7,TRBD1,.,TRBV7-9,TGTGCCAGCAGCTTACGGACAGGGAGTGGGGCCTACGAGCAGTACTTC,CASSLRTGSGAYEQYF